What follows are 25 T cell receptor beta chains derived from one specimen sequenced in a study of CXCR3-negative and CXCR3-positive naive CD8 T cells. The antigens for these receptors are not known. The libraries of TRB cDNA were constructed through 5' RACE using UMI labels. One entry per CDR3 protein, without DNA, is what TCRdb gives after re-calling the 5' RACE reads. The listing contains approximately 100,000 distinct CDR3 sequences. General study points: Naive cells with CXCR3 showed TRB CDR3s that were more hydrophobic than those in CXCR3-negative naive cells.

What was sequenced was naive CXCR3+ CD8+ T cells from blood. As to subset: CD45RO-CCR7+CD27+CD95- naive CD8+ T cells expressing CXCR3 (TNR3+). The receptors derive from a human donor in good health. Some clones in this sample may be carry-over from other donors' samples.

The chain is built from TRBV7-2 and TRBJ2-7; TCRdb's D call, TRBD2, is unchecked because there is no DNA. The CDR3 contains 17 residues. Germline V gene sequence: CDR1 SGHTA, CDR2 FQGNSA. The CDR3 sequence is CASSLAGLAGGPGEQYF.

The chain recombines TRBV15 with TRBJ2-1; TCRdb selects TRBD2, and the lack of DNA leaves this call unchecked. The V gene's germline CDR1 is LNHNV and CDR2 YYDKDF (reference sequence). The CDR3 is made up of 19 amino acids. CDR3 protein: CATSRARLGAASSYNEQFF.

The chain employs TRBV29-1 and TRBJ2-1; TCRdb lists TRBD1, though no DNA is available to test this call. From germline, CDR1 is SQVTM and CDR2 ANQGSEA. CDR3 length: 13 residues. The CDR3 protein is CSVQGSLMDEQFF.

The rearrangement links TRBV9 to TRBJ2-1; TCRdb picks TRBD2, but there is no DNA to check that call. Germline V gene lookup returns CDR1 SGDLS and CDR2 YYNGEE. This CDR3 spans 18 amino acids. CDR3 sequence reads: CASSVRSGGASSYNEQFF.

The rearrangement uses TRBV13 and TRBJ1-1; the D call from TCRdb, TRBD1, cannot be confirmed without DNA. Per the germline V gene, CDR1 is PRHDT and CDR2 is FYEKMQ (reference sequence). This CDR3 spans 11 amino acids. The CDR3 sequence is CASSWDHEAFF.

The gene calls are TRBV6-5 and TRBJ1-1; TCRdb's D gene call, TRBD1, goes unchecked for lack of DNA. The CDR3 spans 14 residues. Germline V gene sequence: CDR1 MNHEY, CDR2 SVGAGI. The CDR3 region is CASSYIQGGTEAFF.

The CDR3 here is CASSLGEQANYGYTF. The rearrangement joins TRBV5-4 to TRBJ1-2. The CDR3 length is 15 residues. CDR1 SGHNT and CDR2 YYREEE come from the germline V gene (reference sequence). Together with reference TRBV5-4 and TRBJ1-2, the CDR3 gives the full variable domain: ETGVTQSPTHLIKTRGQQVTLRCSSQSGHNTVSWYQQALGQGPQFIFQYYREEENGRGNFPPRFSGLQFPNYSSELNVNALELDDSALYLCASSLGEQANYGYTFGSGTRLTVV.

The rearrangement links TRBV27 to TRBJ2-4. This CDR3 region has 14 residues. Germline V CDR1 and CDR2: MNHEY, SMNVEV (reference sequence). CDR3 protein: CASSFSGSKNIQYF.

J is TRBJ1-6 and V is TRBV4-2. The length of the CDR3 is 16 residues. The germline V gene encodes CDR1 LGHNA and CDR2 YNFKEQ. CDR3 sequence reads: CASSQEAGKRPSPLHF.

The rearrangement joins TRBV6-2 or TRBV6-3 to TRBJ2-7; checking the TCRdb D call of TRBD2 is not possible without DNA. In germline, CDR1 is MNHEY, CDR2 SVGEGT. The CDR3 has 15 residues. The CDR3 reads CASSYVRDYNYEQYF.

The chain employs TRBV5-5 and TRBJ2-5; as DNA is missing, the TRBD2 call by TCRdb cannot be tested. CDR3 length: 16 residues. Germline V gene sequence: CDR1 SGHKS, CDR2 YYEKEE (reference sequence). The CDR3 is CASSLPRGGAAETQYF.

Considering frequency, this clonotype is medium-sized (0.01 to 0.1%). The rearrangement links TRBV15 to TRBJ2-2; the D call from TCRdb, TRBD1, cannot be confirmed without DNA. CDR1 and CDR2 from the germline V gene are LNHNV and YYDKDF (reference sequence). CDR3 length equals 16 residues. The CDR3 loop reads CATSRVEGASDGELFF.

The genes are TRBV5-5 and TRBJ2-1; the D gene TCRdb calls, TRBD1, cannot be checked with no DNA. The CDR3 is 17 amino acids. The V gene's germline CDR1 is SGHKS and CDR2 YYEKEE (reference sequence). The CDR3: CASSRVHPGPLYNEQFF.

V and J are TRBV29-1 and TRBJ2-7; the D call from TCRdb, TRBD1, cannot be confirmed without DNA. From germline, CDR1 is SQVTM and CDR2 ANQGSEA. This CDR3 spans 14 amino acids. The chain's CDR3 is CSVDGAGEPYEQYF.

J is TRBJ1-2 and V is TRBV12-3 or TRBV12-4; TCRdb designates TRBD1, a call that cannot be tested without DNA. The CDR3 has 13 residues. This chain's CDR3 is CASSGTLLGGYTF.

V is TRBV4-2 and J is TRBJ2-1. CDR3 length equals 17 residues. Germline values: CDR1 LGHNA, CDR2 YNFKEQ. The CDR3 sequence: CASSQDSAAGGVYEQFF.

The chain combines TRBV28 with TRBJ2-7; TCRdb picks TRBD2, but there is no DNA to check that call. This CDR3 is built from 16 residues. Germline values: CDR1 MDHEN, CDR2 SYDVKM. CDR3 amino acids: CASSFGTSGPPDEQYF.

The rearrangement links TRBV12-3 or TRBV12-4 to TRBJ2-5; TCRdb designates TRBD1, a call that cannot be tested without DNA. This CDR3 region has 13 residues. The CDR3 protein is CASTAHNQETQYF.

The gene calls are TRBV27 and TRBJ2-7; the TCRdb call, TRBD1, lacks DNA for checking. Germline V lookup: CDR1 MNHEY, CDR2 SMNVEV (reference sequence). This CDR3 spans 15 amino acids. The CDR3 is CASSQGAGTVNEQYF.

The V call is TRBV2, the J call TRBJ2-1; TCRdb picks TRBD2, but there is no DNA to check that call. Germline values: CDR1 SNHLY, CDR2 FYNNEI. CDR3 size: 14 residues. The CDR3 sequence is CASGFGTSGNEQFF.

The V and J genes are TRBV12-5 and TRBJ1-1; TCRdb returns TRBD1, unconfirmable since there is no DNA. From germline, CDR1 is LGHNT and CDR2 FRNRAP. The CDR3 runs 15 residues. CDR3 amino acids: CASGLWAGVNTEAFF.

The chain uses TRBV4-3 and TRBJ2-1; TCRdb's D call, TRBD2, is unchecked because there is no DNA. The CDR3 runs to 12 residues. CDR1 and CDR2 from the germline V gene are LGHNA and YSLEER. The CDR3 loop reads CASSQSGGEQFF.

V and J are TRBV6-5 and TRBJ2-7. The V gene's germline CDR1 is MNHEY and CDR2 SVGAGI. The CDR3 totals 13 residues. This CDR3 is CASSYSQYYEQYF.

V gene TRBV14 combines with J gene TRBJ1-6. The CDR3 loop spans 16 amino acids. CDR1 SGHDN and CDR2 FVKESK come from the germline V gene. The CDR3 loop is CASSSREGSYNSPLHF.

The chain joins TRBV19 to TRBJ2-7; the TCRdb call, TRBD1, lacks DNA for checking. The CDR3 extends over 15 amino acids. CDR1 is LNHDA, CDR2 SQIVND, per germline (reference sequence). Here the CDR3 reads CASSIGRGLTYEQYF. Using reference TRBV19 and TRBJ2-7 for the parts outside the CDR3, the full variable domain is DGGITQSPKYLFRKEGQNVTLSCEQNLNHDAMYWYRQDPGQGLRLIYYSQIVNDFQKGDIAEGYSVSREKKESFPLTVTSAQKNPTAFYLCASSIGRGLTYEQYFGPGTRLTVT.